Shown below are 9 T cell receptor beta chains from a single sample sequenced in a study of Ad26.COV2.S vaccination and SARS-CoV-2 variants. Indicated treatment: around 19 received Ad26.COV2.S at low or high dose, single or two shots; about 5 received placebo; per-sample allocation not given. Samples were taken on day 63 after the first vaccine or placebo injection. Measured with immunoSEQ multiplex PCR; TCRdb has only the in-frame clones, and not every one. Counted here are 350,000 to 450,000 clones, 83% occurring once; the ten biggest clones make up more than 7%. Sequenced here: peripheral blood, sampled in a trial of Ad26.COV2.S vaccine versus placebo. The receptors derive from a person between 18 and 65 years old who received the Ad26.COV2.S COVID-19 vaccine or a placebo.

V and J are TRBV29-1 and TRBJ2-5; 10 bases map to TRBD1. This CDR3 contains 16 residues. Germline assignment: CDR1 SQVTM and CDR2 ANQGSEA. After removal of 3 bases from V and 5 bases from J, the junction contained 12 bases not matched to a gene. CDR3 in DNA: TGCAGCGTTGATGGCGTGGGGACAGGGGCCGGGGAGACCCAGTACTTC. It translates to CSVDGVGTGAGETQYF.

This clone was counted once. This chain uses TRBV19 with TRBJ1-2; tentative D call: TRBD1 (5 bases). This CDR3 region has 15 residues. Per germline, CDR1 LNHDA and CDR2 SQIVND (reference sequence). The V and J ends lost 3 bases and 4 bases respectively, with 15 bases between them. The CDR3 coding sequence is TGTGCCAGTAGTATGATAGGCAGGGCATCCTATGGCTACACCTTC. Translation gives CASSMIGRASYGYTF.

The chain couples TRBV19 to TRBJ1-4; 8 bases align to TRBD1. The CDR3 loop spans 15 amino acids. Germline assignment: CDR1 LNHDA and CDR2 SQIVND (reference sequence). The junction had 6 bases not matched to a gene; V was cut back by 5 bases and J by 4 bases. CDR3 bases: TGTGCCAGTAGTGGGGGGGACAGGATTAATGAAAAACTGTTTTTT. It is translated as CASSGGDRINEKLFF.

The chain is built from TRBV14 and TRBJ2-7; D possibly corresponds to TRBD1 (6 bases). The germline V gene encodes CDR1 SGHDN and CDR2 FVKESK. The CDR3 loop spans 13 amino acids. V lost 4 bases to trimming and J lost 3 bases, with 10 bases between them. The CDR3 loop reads CASSRRGGYEQYF. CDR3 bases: TGTGCCAGCAGCCGGAGAGGGGGCTACGAGCAGTACTTC.

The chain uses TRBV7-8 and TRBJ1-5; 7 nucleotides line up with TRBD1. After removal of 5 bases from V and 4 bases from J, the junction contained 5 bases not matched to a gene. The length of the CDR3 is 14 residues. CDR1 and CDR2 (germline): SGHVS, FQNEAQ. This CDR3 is CASSPLTGNQPQHF. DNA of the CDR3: TGTGCCAGCAGCCCCCTGACAGGGAATCAGCCCCAGCATTTT.

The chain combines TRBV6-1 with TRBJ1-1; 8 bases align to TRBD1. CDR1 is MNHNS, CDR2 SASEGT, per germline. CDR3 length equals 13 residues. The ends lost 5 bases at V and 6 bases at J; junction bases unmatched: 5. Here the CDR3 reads CASSSDRVAEAFF. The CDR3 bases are TGTGCCAGCAGTTCGGACAGGGTGGCTGAAGCTTTCTTT.

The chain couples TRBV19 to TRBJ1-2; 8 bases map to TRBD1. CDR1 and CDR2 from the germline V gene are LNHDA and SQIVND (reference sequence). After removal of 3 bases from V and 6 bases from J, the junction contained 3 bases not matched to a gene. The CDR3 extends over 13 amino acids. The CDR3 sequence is CASSIIRGHGYTF. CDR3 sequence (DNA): TGTGCCAGTAGTATTATCAGGGGGCATGGCTACACCTTC.

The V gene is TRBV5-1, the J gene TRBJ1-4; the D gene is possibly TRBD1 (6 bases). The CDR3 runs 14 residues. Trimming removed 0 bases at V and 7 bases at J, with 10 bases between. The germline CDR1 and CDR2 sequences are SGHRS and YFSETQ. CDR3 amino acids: CASSLEVGAEKLFF. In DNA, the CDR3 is TGCGCCAGCAGCTTGGAGGTGGGGGCTGAAAAACTGTTTTTT.

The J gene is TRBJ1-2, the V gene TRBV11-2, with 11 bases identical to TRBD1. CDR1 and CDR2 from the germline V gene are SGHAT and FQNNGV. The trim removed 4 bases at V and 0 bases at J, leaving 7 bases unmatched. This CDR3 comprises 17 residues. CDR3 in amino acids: CASSSQGQGGANYGYTF. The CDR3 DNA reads TGTGCCAGCAGCTCTCAGGGACAGGGGGGAGCTAACTATGGCTACACCTTC.